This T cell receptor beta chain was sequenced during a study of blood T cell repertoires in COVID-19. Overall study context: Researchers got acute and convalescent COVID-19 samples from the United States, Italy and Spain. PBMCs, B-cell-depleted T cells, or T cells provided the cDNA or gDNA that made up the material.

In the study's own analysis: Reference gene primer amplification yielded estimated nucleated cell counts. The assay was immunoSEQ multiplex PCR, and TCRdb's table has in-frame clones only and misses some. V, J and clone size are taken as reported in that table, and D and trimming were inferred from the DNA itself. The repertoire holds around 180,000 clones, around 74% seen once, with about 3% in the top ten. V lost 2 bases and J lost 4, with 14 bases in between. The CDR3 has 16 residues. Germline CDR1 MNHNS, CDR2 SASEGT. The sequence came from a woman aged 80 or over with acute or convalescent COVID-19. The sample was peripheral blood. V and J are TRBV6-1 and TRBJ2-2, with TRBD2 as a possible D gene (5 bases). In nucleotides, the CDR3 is TGTGCCAGCAGTGAACCGCGGACTGATCGCACCGGGGAGCTGTTTTTT. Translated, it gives CASSEPRTDRTGELFF.